This T cell receptor beta chain was identified during a study of blood T cell repertoires in COVID-19. Study background: The United States, Italy and Spain were the sources of the acute and convalescent COVID-19 samples. T cells, B-cell-depleted T cells, or PBMCs provided the cDNA or gDNA that served as material.

CDR3 length: 14 residues. Deletions cut 2 bases from V and 2 bases from J, with 8 bases between. Germline CDR1 LGHDT, CDR2 YNNKEL (reference sequence). Original processing notes: Estimation of nucleated cell counts relied on the amplification of reference gene primers. Generated by immunoSEQ multiplex PCR, the TCRdb table keeps only in-frame clones and is missing some. The V and J calls and clone size are taken from that table; D and trimming were inferred from the DNA. In the table there are more than 250,000 clones, less than 85% of which are singletons. Sequenced sample: peripheral blood. The chain is built from TRBV3-1 (or the pseudogene TRBV3-2) and TRBJ2-3; a weak D match, TRBD1 (6 bases). The sequence came from a man in his sixties who had recovered from COVID-19. This chain's CDR3 is CASSQRTVTDTQYF. DNA of the CDR3: TGTGCCAGCAGCCAACGGACAGTCACAGATACGCAGTATTTT.